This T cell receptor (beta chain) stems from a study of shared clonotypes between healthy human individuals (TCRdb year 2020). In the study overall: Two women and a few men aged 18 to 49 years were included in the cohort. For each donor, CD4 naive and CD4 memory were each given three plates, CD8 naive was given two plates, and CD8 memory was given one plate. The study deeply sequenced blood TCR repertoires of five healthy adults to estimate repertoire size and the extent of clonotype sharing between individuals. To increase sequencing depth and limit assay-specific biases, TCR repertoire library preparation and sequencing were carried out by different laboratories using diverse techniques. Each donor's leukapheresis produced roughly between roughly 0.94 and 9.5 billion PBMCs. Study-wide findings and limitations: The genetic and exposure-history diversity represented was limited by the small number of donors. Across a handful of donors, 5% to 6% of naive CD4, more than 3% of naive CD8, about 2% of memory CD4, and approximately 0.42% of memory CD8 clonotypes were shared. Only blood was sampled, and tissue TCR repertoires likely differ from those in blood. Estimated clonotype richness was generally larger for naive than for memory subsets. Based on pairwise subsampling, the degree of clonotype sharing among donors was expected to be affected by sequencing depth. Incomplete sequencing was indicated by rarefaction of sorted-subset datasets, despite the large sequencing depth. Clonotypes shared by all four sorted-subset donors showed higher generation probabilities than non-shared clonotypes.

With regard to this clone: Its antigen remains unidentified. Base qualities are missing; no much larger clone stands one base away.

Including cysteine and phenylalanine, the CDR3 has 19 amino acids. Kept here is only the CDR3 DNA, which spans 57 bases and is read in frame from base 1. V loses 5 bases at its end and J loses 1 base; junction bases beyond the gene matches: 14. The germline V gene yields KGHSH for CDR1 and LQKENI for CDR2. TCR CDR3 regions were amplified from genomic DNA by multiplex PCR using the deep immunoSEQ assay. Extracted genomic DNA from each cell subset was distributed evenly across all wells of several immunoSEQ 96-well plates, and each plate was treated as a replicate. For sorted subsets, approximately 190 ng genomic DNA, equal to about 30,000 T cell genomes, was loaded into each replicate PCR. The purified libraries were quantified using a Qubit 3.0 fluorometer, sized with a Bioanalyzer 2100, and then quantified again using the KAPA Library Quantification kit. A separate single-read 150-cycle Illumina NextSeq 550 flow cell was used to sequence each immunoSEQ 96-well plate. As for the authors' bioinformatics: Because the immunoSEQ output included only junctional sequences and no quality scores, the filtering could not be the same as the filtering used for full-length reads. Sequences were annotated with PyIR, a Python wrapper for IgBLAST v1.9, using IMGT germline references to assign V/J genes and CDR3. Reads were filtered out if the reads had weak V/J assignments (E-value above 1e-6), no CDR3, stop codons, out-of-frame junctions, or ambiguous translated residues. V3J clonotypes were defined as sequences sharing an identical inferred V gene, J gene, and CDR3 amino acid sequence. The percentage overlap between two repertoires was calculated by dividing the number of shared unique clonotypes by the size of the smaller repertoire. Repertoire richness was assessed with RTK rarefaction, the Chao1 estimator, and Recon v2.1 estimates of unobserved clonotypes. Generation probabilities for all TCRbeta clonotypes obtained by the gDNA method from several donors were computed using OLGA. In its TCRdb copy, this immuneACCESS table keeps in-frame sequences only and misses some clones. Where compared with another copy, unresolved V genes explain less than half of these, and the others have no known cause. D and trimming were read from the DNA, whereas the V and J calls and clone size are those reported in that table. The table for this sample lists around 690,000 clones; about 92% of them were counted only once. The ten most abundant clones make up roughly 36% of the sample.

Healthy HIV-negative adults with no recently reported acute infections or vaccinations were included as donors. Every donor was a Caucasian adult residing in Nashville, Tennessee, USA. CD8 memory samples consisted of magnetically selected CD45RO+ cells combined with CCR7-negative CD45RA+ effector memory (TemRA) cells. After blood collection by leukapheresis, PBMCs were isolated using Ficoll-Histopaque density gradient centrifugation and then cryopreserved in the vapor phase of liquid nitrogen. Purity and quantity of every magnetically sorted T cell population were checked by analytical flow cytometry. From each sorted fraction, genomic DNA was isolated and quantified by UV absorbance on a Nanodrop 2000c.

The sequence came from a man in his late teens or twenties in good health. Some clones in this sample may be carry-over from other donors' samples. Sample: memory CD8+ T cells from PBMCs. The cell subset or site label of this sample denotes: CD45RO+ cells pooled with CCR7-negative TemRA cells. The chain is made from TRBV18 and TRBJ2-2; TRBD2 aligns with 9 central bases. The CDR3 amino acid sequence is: CASSLTFGNSGRNTGELFF. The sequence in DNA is TGTGCCAGCTCATTGACGTTCGGTAATAGCGGGAGGAACACCGGGGAGCTGTTTTTT.